The clone carrying this TCR beta chain was counted once. Under the authors' procedure: Estimates of nucleated cell counts were drawn from the amplification of reference gene primers. Only in-frame clones appear in the TCRdb table, and some are missing; sequencing was by immunoSEQ multiplex PCR. The D gene and trimming were derived from the DNA, and the V and J assignments and clone size from that table. The table shows over 140,000 clones, with 77% occurring only once. Germline CDR1 MNHEY, CDR2 SMNVEV (reference sequence). V was clipped by 3 bases and J by 5 bases; unmatched bases: 3. CDR3 length: 15 residues. The entry originates in a study of blood T cell repertoires in COVID-19. The overall study: Nucleic acid was either cDNA or gDNA, and it came from T cells, B-cell-depleted T cells, or PBMCs.

Specimen: peripheral blood. This TCR was recovered from a woman aged 45 to 65 with active or convalescent COVID-19. The chain uses TRBV27 and TRBJ2-5; 13 bases match TRBD2. The CDR3 here is CASSFTSGGVETQYF. The CDR3 DNA is TGTGCCAGCAGTTTTACTAGCGGGGGGGTGGAGACCCAGTACTTC.